These 3 T cell receptor beta chains were all obtained from the same sample, sequenced in a study of T cell responses to AZD1222 COVID-19 vaccine. Method: immunoSEQ multiplex PCR; TCRdb's copy keeps in-frame clones and lacks some. The sample records 150,000 or so clones, roughly nine tenths being singletons. Sequenced material: peripheral blood, taken 28 days after the second AZD1222 dose. The receptors stem from an adult who received the AZD1222 COVID-19 vaccine.

The sample holds one count of this clone. J is TRBJ2-1 and V is TRBV27; TRBD2 agrees at 8 bases. Germline V gene sequence: CDR1 MNHEY, CDR2 SMNVEV (reference sequence). The CDR3 consists of 11 residues. The trim removed 8 bases at V and 12 bases at J, leaving 6 bases unmatched. CDR3 in DNA: TGTGCCAGCGGACTAGCTATTCGGCAGTTCTTC. It translates to CASGLAIRQFF.

The chain is built from TRBV24-1 and TRBJ1-5; 7 nucleotides align to TRBD1. The CDR3 runs 19 residues. The trim removed 3 bases at V and 2 bases at J, leaving 15 bases unmatched. Germline CDR1 KGHDR, CDR2 SFDVKD. The CDR3 DNA sequence: TGTGCCACCAGTGATCCACTTGGGACAGCGCCCGGGTGCAATCAGCCCCAGCATTTT. This codes for CATSDPLGTAPGCNQPQHF.

The V call is TRBV19, the J call TRBJ1-6; the match to TRBD1 covers 7 bases. V gave up 4 bases and J gave up 10 bases; unmatched junction bases: 10. The CDR3 consists of 15 residues. Germline V gene lookup returns CDR1 LNHDA and CDR2 SQIVND (reference sequence). In DNA form, the CDR3 reads TGTGCCAGTAGTAGTATAGACAGGGATGGATCACCCCTCCACTTT. It translates to CASSSIDRDGSPLHF.